The present T cell receptor beta chain was sequenced within a study of blood T cell repertoires in COVID-19 (TCRdb year 2020). Regarding the research as a whole: Samples covering the acute and convalescent phases of COVID-19 were provided by collaborators in the United States, Italy and Spain. Deeply sampled blood TCRbeta repertoires from subjects exposed to, actively infected with, or recovered from COVID-19 were included in the dataset. Nearly every sample came with metadata listing a de-identified subject ID, COVID-19 status, age in years and sex. The samples were drawn from the first 160 participants of the ongoing ImmuneRACE study and from more than 1,000 subjects provided by 6 global collaborators. Where available, HLA class I and class II types were obtained from metadata supplied by the sample provider rather than from assay-based typing. A freely available public database, intended as a resource for researchers studying the immune response to SARS-CoV-2, is where the repertoires were released. The material from the prospective study consisted of cDNA or gDNA derived from T cells, B-cell-depleted T cells, or PBMCs. What the research found in general, with its limitations: The quantity of clinical and demographic metadata differed by source and by participant and was supplied without curation.

A remark on this clone: This clone's antigen is unknown. No much larger clone exists at a distance of one base, and base qualities are not known.

The immunoSEQ Assay, a bias-controlled multiplex PCR, was used to amplify TCRbeta CDR3 regions from genomic DNA. As for how the authors treated the data: The number of nucleated cells in each sample was estimated from the amplification of reference gene primers within the assay. To quantify the absolute abundance of each unique TCRbeta CDR3 rearrangement, sequence reads were collapsed and filtered. For each sample, productive Simpson clonality was calculated as the square root of Simpson's diversity index across productive rearrangements. TCRdb carries this immuneACCESS record with in-frame sequences only. Its versions omit some clonotypes, under half of them owing to an unresolved V gene in the studies checked, with the rest unexplained. The D gene and trimming were derived from the DNA, and the V and J assignments and clone size from that table. A total of a few hundred thousand clones appear in this sample, around four fifths of them only once. About 1.2% of the sample is taken by the ten largest.

Each collaborating institution followed its own protocols to collect whole blood in K2EDTA tubes. For TCRbeta analysis, collaborators shipped samples as frozen whole blood, isolated PBMCs, or DNA extracted from either of those sample types. The CDR3 has 15 amino acids, counting the end cysteine and phenylalanine. Just the 45-base CDR3 DNA is kept, in frame starting at base 1. Reading the germline V gene gives CDR1 SNHLY and CDR2 FYNNEI. From V the trimming removes 3 bases and from J it removes 11 bases, while the gene matches leave 10 bases of the junction unaccounted for. Sequenced: peripheral blood. The receptor chain draws on TRBV2 and TRBJ1-6; 7 of the junction bases match TRBD1. The sequence was obtained from a woman aged 45 to 65 with acute or convalescent COVID-19. The CDR3 protein: CASSDEQGYRTPLHF. In nucleotide form, the sequence is TGTGCCAGCAGTGACGAACAGGGGTACCGAACACCCCTCCACTTT.